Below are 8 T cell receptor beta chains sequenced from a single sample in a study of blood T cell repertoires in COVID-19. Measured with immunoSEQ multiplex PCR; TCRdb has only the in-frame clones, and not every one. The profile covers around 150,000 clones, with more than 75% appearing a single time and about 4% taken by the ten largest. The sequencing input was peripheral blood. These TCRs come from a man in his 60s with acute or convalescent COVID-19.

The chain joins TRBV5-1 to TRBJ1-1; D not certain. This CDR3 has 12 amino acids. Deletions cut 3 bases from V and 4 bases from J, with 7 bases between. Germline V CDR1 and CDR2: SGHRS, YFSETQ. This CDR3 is CASSSRGTEAFF. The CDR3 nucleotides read TGCGCCAGCAGCTCCCGAGGCACTGAAGCTTTCTTT.

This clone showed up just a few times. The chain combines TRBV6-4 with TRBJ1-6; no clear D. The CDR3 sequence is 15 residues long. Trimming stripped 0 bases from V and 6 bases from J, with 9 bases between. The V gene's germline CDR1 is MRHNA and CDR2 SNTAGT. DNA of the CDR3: TGTGCCAGCAGTGACTCGACACCGGCTAATTCACCCCTCCACTTT. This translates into CASSDSTPANSPLHF.

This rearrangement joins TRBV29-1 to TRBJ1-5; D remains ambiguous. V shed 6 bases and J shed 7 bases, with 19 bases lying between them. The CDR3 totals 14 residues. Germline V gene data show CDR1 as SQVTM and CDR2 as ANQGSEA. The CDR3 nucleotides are TGCAGCGTAGCCGAACCATCACCGGGGCAGCCCCAGCATTTT. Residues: CSVAEPSPGQPQHF.

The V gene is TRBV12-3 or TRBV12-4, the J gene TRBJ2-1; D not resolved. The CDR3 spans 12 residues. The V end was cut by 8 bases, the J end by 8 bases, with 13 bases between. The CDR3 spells CASSRGPYEQFF. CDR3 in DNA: TGTGCCAGCTCCCGAGGCCCCTATGAGCAGTTCTTC.

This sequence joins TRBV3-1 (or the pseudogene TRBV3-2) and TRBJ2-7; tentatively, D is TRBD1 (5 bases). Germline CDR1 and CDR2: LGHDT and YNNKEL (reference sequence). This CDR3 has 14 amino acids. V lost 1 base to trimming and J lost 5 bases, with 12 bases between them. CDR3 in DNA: TGTGCCAGCAGCCAAGTGGGCAGGGTCAACGAGCAGTACTTC. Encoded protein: CASSQVGRVNEQYF.

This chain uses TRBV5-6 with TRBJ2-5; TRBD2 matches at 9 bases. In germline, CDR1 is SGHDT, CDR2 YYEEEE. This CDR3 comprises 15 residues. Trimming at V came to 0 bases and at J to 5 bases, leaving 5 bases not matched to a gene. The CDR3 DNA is TGTGCCAGCAGCTTGGCTAGCGGGAAGTGGGAGACCCAGTACTTC. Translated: CASSLASGKWETQYF. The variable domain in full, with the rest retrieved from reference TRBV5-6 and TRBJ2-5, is DAGVTQSPTHLIKTRGQQVTLRCSPKSGHDTVSWYQQALGQGPQFIFQYYEEEERQRGNFPDRFSGHQFPNYSSELNVNALLLGDSALYLCASSLASGKWETQYFGPGTRLLVL.

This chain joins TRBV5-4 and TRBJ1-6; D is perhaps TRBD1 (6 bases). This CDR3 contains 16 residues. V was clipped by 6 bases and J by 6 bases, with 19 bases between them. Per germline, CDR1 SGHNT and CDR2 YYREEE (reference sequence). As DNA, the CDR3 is TGTGCCAGCACCTCCCGGACAGCAAATCCTAATTCACCCCTCCACTTT. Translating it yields CASTSRTANPNSPLHF. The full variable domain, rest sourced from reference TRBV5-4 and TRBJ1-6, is ETGVTQSPTHLIKTRGQQVTLRCSSQSGHNTVSWYQQALGQGPQFIFQYYREEENGRGNFPPRFSGLQFPNYSSELNVNALELDDSALYLCASTSRTANPNSPLHFGNGTRLTVT.

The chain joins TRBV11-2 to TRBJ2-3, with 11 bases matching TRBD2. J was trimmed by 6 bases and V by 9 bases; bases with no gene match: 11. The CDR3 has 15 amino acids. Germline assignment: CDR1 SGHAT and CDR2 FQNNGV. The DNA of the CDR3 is TGTGCCAGTTCGGGACTAGCGGACAATTGGGATACGCAGTATTTT. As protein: CASSGLADNWDTQYF.